These 10 T cell receptor beta chains were all obtained from the same sample, sequenced in a study of CD8+ T cells in alopecia areata. The treatment here: oral pan-JAK inhibitor, 5-10 mg twice daily. Reverse transcription of extracted RNA yielded cDNA, which provided the sequencing template. Sequencing used immunoSEQ multiplex PCR; TCRdb keeps in-frame clones, though not all of them. This table has more than 200,000 clones, approximately 47% appearing once. Sequencing was performed on CD4+ T cells sorted from blood, taken at roughly week 36, from a patient treated with tofacitinib. Receptors were obtained from a human donor with alopecia areata.

The chain is built from TRBV29-1 and TRBJ1-1; D possibly corresponds to TRBD1 (5 bases). The CDR3 covers 15 residues. V dropped 4 bases and J dropped 6 bases, with 21 bases sitting between them. Per the germline V gene, CDR1 is SQVTM and CDR2 is ANQGSEA. The CDR3 bases are TGCAGCGTTGGTAACCGAAATGGGGCGAAGGCTGAAGCTTTCTTT. Translated: CSVGNRNGAKAEAFF.

V and J are TRBV15 and TRBJ2-4, with TRBD2 as a possible D gene (7 bases). The V end lost 5 bases, the J end lost 7 bases, and 12 bases lay between the germline ends. The CDR3 consists of 13 residues. Germline values: CDR1 LNHNV, CDR2 YYDKDF (reference sequence). Written as DNA, the CDR3 is TGTGCCACCAGCCCCGGGGGGCGGAACATTCAGTACTTC. This codes for CATSPGGRNIQYF.

This clone has only a few counts. The chain couples TRBV6-1 to TRBJ2-1, with 9 bases matching TRBD2. This CDR3 is 15 amino acids long. Losses at the gene ends were 6 bases for V and 3 bases for J; bases not matched to a gene: 6. The germline CDR1 and CDR2 sequences are MNHNS and SASEGT. The CDR3 loop reads CASSGSGSIYNEQFF. CDR3 DNA sequence: TGTGCCAGCAGCGGTAGCGGGAGCATCTACAATGAGCAGTTCTTC.

The rearrangement links TRBV30 to TRBJ2-5; 9 bases line up with TRBD2. Trimming cost V 0 bases and J 3 bases; bases outside gene matches: 11. Germline V lookup: CDR1 GTSNPN, CDR2 SVGIG (reference sequence). This CDR3 region has 17 residues. In DNA, the CDR3 is TGTGCCTGGAGTGTAACTAGCGGGCTTTTAGGGAAAGAGACCCAGTACTTC. Its translation: CAWSVTSGLLGKETQYF.

In this sample, this clone turned up a few times. This chain uses TRBV7-2 with TRBJ1-4, with D perhaps matching TRBD1 (6 bases). With 1 base removed from V and 3 bases from J, the gap between germline ends came to 9 bases. Germline CDR1 is SGHTA and CDR2 is FQGNSA. This CDR3 spans 15 amino acids. CDR3 nucleotides: TGTGCCAGCAGCTTAGGCAGGGGAGCTAATGAAAAACTGTTTTTT. It translates to CASSLGRGANEKLFF.

This chain uses TRBV7-2 with TRBJ2-1; no reliable D call. The V and J ends lost 4 bases and 0 bases respectively, with 13 bases between them. The CDR3 loop spans 16 amino acids. CDR1 is SGHTA, CDR2 FQGNSA, per germline. The CDR3 is CASSSQTPSSYNEQFF. CDR3 in DNA: TGTGCCAGCAGCTCCCAGACCCCTAGCTCCTACAATGAGCAGTTCTTC.

V gene TRBV4-2 combines with J gene TRBJ2-3, with TRBD2 identical over 13 bases. V dropped 4 bases and J dropped 6; count of bases not matched to a gene: 7. Germline CDR1 and CDR2: LGHNA and YNFKEQ. This CDR3 spans 16 amino acids. For the CDR3, the DNA is TGTGCCAGCAGCCTCCGACTAGCGGGAGGTGGGGATACGCAGTATTTT. Translation gives CASSLRLAGGGDTQYF.

This clone was seen at least ten times. This chain links TRBV30 with TRBJ2-7; 7 bases are a match to TRBD1. Trimming cost V 2 bases and J 2 bases; bases outside gene matches: 6. The CDR3 is 14 amino acids. CDR1 GTSNPN and CDR2 SVGIG come from the germline V gene (reference sequence). The CDR3 coding sequence is TGTGCCTGGAGTTCAGACAGGGATCCCTACGAGCAGTACTTC. Translating gives CAWSSDRDPYEQYF.

The rearrangement uses TRBV9 and TRBJ2-7; D call uncertain. Looked up from germline, CDR1 is SGDLS and CDR2 is YYNGEE. V was pared by 2 bases and J by 7 bases, with 13 bases between. The CDR3 loop spans 13 amino acids. CDR3 sequence: CASSVEPDREQYF. The CDR3 nucleotides read TGTGCCAGCAGCGTTGAACCGGATAGGGAGCAGTACTTC.

The rearrangement joins TRBV7-2 to TRBJ1-4, with D unclear. The ends were cut back, 5 bases at V and 0 bases at J, with 10 bases in the middle. CDR1 and CDR2 from the germline V gene are SGHTA and FQGNSA. CDR3 length: 15 amino acids. CDR3 nucleotide sequence: TGTGCCAGCAGCCCGGAAGGAGCAACTAATGAAAAACTGTTTTTT. As protein: CASSPEGATNEKLFF. The full variable domain, its missing parts supplied by reference TRBV7-2 and TRBJ1-4, is GAGVSQSPSNKVTEKGKDVELRCDPISGHTALYWYRQSLGQGLEFLIYFQGNSAPDKSGLPSDRFSAERTGGSVSTLTIQRTQQEDSAVYLCASSPEGATNEKLFFGSGTQLSVL.